The clone carrying this TCR beta chain came up once. Antigen specificity is unknown. This sample is part of a study of lymphopenia after photon versus proton radiotherapy. Germline V gene data show CDR1 as SGHDT and CDR2 as YYEEEE. V lost 4 bases and J 0 bases, leaving 11 bases between the germline ends. CDR3 size: 16 residues. Study-level findings and limits: Post-nadir diversity loss with photons came from oligoclonal expansion, particularly CD8+ Temra cells. Relative stability marked proton patients; photon patients lost diversity and naive cells. Larger post-nadir TCR diversity loss correlated inversely with survival in deceased patients.

Sequencing was performed with immunoSEQ multiplex PCR; in TCRdb, only in-frame clones are kept and a portion is missing. The sample holds 22,000 or so clones, 84% seen once. Sequencing used peripheral blood, obtained from a patient treated with photon-based radiotherapy. The J gene is TRBJ1-6, the V gene TRBV5-6; D remains unclear. The receptor comes from a woman in her forties or fifties with pancreatic cancer. The CDR3 spells CASSAGESSYNSPLHF. The CDR3 region has the DNA TGTGCCAGCAGCGCTGGGGAGAGCTCCTATAATTCACCCCTCCACTTT.